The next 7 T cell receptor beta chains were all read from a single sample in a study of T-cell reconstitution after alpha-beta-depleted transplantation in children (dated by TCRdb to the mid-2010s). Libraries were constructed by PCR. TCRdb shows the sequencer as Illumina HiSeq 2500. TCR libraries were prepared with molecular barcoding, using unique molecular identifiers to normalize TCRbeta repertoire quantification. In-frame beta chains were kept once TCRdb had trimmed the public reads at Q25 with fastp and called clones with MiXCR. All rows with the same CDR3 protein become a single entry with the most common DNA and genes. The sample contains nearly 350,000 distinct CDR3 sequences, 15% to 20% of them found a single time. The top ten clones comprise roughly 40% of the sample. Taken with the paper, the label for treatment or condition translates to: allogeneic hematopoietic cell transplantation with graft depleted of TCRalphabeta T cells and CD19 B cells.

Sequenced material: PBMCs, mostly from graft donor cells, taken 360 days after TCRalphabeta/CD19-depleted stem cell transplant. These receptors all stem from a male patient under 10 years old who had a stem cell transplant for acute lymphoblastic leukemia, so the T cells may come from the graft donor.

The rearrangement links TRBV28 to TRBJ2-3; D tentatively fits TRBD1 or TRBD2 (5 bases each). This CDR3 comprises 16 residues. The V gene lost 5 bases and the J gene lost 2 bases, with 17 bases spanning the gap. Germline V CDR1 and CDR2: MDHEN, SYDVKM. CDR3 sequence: CASSPRGWGYTDTQYF. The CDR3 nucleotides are TGTGCCAGCAGTCCCCGCGGGTGGGGGTACACAGATACGCAGTATTTT.

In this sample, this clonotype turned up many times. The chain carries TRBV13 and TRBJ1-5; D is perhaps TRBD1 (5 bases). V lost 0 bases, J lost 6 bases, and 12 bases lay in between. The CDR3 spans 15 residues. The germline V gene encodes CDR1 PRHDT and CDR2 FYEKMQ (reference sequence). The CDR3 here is CASSLGAGGGQPQHF. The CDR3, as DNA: TGTGCCAGCAGCTTAGGTGCCGGTGGGGGTCAGCCCCAGCATTTT. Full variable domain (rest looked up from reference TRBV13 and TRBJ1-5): AAGVIQSPRHLIKEKRETATLKCYPIPRHDTVYWYQQGPGQDPQFLISFYEKMQSDKGSIPDRFSAQQFSDYHSELNMSSLELGDSALYFCASSLGAGGGQPQHFGDGTRLSIL.

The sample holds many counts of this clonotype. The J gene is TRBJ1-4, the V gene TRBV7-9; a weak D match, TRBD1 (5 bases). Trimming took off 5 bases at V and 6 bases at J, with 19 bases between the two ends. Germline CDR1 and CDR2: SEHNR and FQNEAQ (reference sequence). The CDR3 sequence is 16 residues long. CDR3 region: CASSHPTRGKDEKLFF. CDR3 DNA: TGTGCCAGCAGCCATCCGACGCGGGGGAAGGATGAAAAACTGTTTTTT. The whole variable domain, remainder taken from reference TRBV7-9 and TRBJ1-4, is DTGVSQNPRHKITKRGQNVTFRCDPISEHNRLYWYRQTLGQGPEFLTYFQNEAQLEKSRLLSDRFSAERPKGSFSTLEIQRTEQGDSAMYLCASSHPTRGKDEKLFFGSGTQLSVL.

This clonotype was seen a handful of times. As DNA, the CDR3 is TGCAGTGCTAGAGATCCCCCGGACAGCCTCAATCAGCCCCAGCATTTT. Protein product: CSARDPPDSLNQPQHF. The J gene is TRBJ1-5, the V gene TRBV20-1, with D maybe TRBD1 (6 bases). The CDR3 runs to 16 residues. Germline V lookup: CDR1 DFQATT, CDR2 SNEGSKA (reference sequence). Trimming removed 0 bases from V and 3 bases from J, with 15 bases in between.

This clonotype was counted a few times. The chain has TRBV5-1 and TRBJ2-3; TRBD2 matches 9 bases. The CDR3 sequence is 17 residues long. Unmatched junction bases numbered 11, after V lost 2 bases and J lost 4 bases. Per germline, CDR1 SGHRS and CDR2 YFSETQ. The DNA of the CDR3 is TGCGCCAGCAGCTTTTCCACCGGGACTAGCTCATCAGATACGCAGTATTTT. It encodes CASSFSTGTSSSDTQYF.

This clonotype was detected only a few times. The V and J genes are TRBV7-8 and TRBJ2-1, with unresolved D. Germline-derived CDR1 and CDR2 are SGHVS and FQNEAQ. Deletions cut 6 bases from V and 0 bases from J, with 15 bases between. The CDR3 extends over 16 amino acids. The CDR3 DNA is TGTGCCAGCAGACAAAGCAGCCCCAGCTCCTACAATGAGCAGTTCTTC. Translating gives CASRQSSPSSYNEQFF.

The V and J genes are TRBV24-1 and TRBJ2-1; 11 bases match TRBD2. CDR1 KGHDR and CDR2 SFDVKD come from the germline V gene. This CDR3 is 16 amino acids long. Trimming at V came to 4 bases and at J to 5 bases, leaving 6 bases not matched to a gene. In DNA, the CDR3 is TGTGCCACCAGTGACCCGCTAGCGGGAGGAAACAATGAGCAGTTCTTC. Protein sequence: CATSDPLAGGNNEQFF.